The T cell receptor beta chain described here comes from a study of shared clonotypes between healthy human individuals. The length of the CDR3 is 16 residues. With V trimmed by 7 bases and J by 1 base, 12 bases remained unmatched. Germline V gene lookup returns CDR1 MNHNY and CDR2 SVGAGI (reference sequence). On ten immunoSEQ deep assay plates, unsorted PBMC DNA was sequenced. Repertoires were generated with immunoSEQ multiplex PCR, while TCRdb's copy carries only in-frame clones and drops some. Of 530,000 or so clones listed, almost 80% are singletons. This sequence originates from a woman in her 40s in good health. Some clones in this sample may be carry-over from other donors' samples. The specimen sequenced was PBMCs. The rearrangement uses TRBV6-6 and TRBJ1-2, with 7 bases matching TRBD1. This CDR3 reads CASTDPHRGINYGYTF. DNA of the CDR3: TGTGCCAGCACCGACCCCCACAGGGGCATTAACTATGGCTACACCTTC.